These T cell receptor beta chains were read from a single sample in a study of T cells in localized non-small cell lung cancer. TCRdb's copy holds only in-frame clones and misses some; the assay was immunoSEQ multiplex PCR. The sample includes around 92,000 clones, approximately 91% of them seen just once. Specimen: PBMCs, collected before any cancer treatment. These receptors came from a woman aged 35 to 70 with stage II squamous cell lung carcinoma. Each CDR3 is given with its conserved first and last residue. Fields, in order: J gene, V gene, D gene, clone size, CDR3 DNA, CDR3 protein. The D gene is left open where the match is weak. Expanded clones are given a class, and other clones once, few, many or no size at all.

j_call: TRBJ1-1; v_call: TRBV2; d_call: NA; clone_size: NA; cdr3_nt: TGTGCCAGCAGTGAGGGGGGGATTGAAGCTTTCTTT; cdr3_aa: CASSEGGIEAFF
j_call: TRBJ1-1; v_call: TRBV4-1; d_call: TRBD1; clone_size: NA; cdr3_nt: TGCGCCAGCAGCCACCGAGGACAGGGGGCTACGAGCACTGAAGCTTTCTTT; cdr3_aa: CASSHRGQGATSTEAFF
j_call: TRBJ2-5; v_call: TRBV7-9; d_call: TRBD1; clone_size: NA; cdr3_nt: TGTGCCAGCAGCCCCGGACAGGGTCAGTACTTC; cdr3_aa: CASSPGQGQYF
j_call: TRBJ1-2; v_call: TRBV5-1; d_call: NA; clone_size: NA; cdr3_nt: TGCGCCAGCAGCTTGGAGACGGGCCAGGGGTATGGCTACACCTTC; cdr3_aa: CASSLETGQGYGYTF
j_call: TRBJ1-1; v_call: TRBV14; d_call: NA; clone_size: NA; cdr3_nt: TGTGCCAGCAGCGTCCGGGACACCCAAGGAGCTTTCTTT; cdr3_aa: CASSVRDTQGAFF
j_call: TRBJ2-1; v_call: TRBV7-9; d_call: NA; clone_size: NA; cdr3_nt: TGTGCCAGCAGCCTTCTAGCTAGGGATGAGCAGTTCTTC; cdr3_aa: CASSLLARDEQFF
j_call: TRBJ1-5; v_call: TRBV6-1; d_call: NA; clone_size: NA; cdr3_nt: TGTGCCAGCAGTGTTGTTTTCAGGGCCAATCAGCCCCAGCATTTT; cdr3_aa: CASSVVFRANQPQHF
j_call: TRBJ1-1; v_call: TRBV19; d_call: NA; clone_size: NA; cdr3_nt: TGTGCCAGTAGTAGAAGGACCGAAGTCATGAACACTGAAGCTTTCTTT; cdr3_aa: CASSRRTEVMNTEAFF
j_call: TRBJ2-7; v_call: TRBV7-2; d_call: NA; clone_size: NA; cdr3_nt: TGTGCCAGCAGCTTAGGGTGGGTCGCCTACGAGCAGTACTTC; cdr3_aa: CASSLGWVAYEQYF
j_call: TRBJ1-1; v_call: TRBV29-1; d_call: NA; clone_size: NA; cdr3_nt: TGCAGCGTTGATCAGGGCGCGGTCACTGAAGCTTTCTTT; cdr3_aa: CSVDQGAVTEAFF
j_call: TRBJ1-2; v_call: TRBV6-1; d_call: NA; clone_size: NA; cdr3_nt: TGTGCCAGCAGTGAGGGGAGGGACTATGGCTACACCTTC; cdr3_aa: CASSEGRDYGYTF
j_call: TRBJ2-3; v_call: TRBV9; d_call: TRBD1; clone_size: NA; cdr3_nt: TGTGCCAGCAATCAGTGGGGACAGGATACGCAGTATTTT; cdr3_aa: CASNQWGQDTQYF
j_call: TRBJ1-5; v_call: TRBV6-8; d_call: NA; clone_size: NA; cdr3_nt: TGTGCCAGCAGTTATAAGGGGGTCGAGGGTCAGCCCCAGCATTTT; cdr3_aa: CASSYKGVEGQPQHF
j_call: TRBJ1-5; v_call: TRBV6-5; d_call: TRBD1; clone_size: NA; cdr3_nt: TGTGCCAGCAGTTCCCCCCGGGACAGCTACAATCAGCCCCAGCATTTT; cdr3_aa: CASSSPRDSYNQPQHF
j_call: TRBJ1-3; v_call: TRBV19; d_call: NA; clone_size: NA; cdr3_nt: TGTGCCAGTAGTATAGAAGTCAGCTCTGGAAACACCATATATTTT; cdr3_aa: CASSIEVSSGNTIYF
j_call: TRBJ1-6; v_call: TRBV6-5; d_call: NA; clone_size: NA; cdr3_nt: TGTGCCAGCAGTTACTCTACAGGTCTCAATTCACCCCTCCACTTT; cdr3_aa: CASSYSTGLNSPLHF
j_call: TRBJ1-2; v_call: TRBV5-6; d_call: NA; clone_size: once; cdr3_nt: TGTGCCAGCAGCTTGGCCCCCCGCACCGACTATGGCTACACCTTC; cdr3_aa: CASSLAPRTDYGYTF
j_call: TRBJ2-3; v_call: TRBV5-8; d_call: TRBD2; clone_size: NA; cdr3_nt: TGTGCCAGCAGCTTGGCGTTAGCGGGGGCACTCACAGATACGCAGTATTTT; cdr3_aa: CASSLALAGALTDTQYF
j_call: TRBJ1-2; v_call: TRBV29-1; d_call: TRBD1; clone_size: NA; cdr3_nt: TGCAGCGTTAGGGACAGGGGGGGCCGGCTCACCTTC; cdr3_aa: CSVRDRGGRLTF
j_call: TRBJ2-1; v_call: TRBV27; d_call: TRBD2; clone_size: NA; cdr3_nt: TGTGCCAGCAGTTTGGGGGGAGGGTTATTACGGAGCTCCTACAATGAGCAGTTCTTC; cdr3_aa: CASSLGGGLLRSSYNEQFF
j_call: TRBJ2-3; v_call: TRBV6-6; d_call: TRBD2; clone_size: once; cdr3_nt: TGTGCCAGCAGTTTACCAAGGGAGGGGAGCACAGATACGCAGTATTTT; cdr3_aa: CASSLPREGSTDTQYF
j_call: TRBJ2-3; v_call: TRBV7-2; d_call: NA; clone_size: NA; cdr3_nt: TGTGCCAGCAGCTTAGCGATGCGGGGCACAGATACGCAGTATTTT; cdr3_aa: CASSLAMRGTDTQYF
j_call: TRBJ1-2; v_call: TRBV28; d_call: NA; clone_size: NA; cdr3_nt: TGTGCCAGCAGTTTATCGGACAGACCTATCGGCTACACCTTC; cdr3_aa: CASSLSDRPIGYTF
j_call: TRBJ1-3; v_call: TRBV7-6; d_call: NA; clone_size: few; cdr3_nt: TGTGCCAGCAGCTTGGGGACGGGTTTCATCACCTCTGGAAACACCATATATTTT; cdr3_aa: CASSLGTGFITSGNTIYF
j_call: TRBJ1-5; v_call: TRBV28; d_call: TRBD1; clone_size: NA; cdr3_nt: TGTGCCAGCAGTTGGGGACAGTATGGTCAGCCCCAGCATTTT; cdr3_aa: CASSWGQYGQPQHF
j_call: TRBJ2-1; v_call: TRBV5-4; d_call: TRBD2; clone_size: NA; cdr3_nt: TGTGCCACCTCCAGGCGGGGGGGTTCAGTTGAGCAGTTCTTC; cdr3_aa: CATSRRGGSVEQFF
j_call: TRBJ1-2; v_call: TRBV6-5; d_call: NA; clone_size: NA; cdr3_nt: TGTGCCAGCAGTTACACAGCGAACTATGGCTACACCTTC; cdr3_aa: CASSYTANYGYTF
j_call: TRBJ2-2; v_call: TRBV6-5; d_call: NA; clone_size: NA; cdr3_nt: TGTGCCACCGAGGGCGGGGAGCTGTTTTTT; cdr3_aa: CATEGGELFF
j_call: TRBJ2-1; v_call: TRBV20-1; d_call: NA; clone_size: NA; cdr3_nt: TGCAGTGCTAGAGTGGCAGATAAGCAGTTCTTC; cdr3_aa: CSARVADKQFF
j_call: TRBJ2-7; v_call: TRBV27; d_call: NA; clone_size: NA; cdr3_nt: TGTGCCAGCCGCGTAAGGGGATCCTCCTACGAGCAGTACTTC; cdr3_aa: CASRVRGSSYEQYF
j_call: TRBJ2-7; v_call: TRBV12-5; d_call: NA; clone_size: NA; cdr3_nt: TGTGCTAGTGGTTTGACAGGGCGAGGTTACGAGCAGTACTTC; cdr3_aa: CASGLTGRGYEQYF
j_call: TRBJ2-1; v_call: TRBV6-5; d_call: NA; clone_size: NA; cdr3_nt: TGTGCCAGCAGTTACTCCGGCAATGAGCAGTTCTTC; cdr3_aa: CASSYSGNEQFF
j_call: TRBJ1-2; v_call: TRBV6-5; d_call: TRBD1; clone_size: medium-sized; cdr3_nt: TGTGCCAGCAGTTACGTCCGGACAGGGGGGTCTTATGGCTACACCTTC; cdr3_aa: CASSYVRTGGSYGYTF
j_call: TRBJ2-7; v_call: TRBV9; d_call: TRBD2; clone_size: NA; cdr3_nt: TGTGCCAGCAGCGTAGGTGCGGGAGGGAGGTACGAGCAGTACTTC; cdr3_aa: CASSVGAGGRYEQYF
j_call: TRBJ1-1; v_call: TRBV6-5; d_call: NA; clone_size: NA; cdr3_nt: TGTGCCAGCAGTTACTCGTTAGGGAACACTGAAGCTTTCTTT; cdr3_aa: CASSYSLGNTEAFF
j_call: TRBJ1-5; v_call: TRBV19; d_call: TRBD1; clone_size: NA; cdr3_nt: TGTGCCAGTAGTCCGGACAGGGTAAGGTCGCCCCAGCATTTT; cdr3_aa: CASSPDRVRSPQHF
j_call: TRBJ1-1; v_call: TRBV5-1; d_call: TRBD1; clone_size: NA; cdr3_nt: TGCGCCAGCAGCTTGGCCGACAGGGCGAACACTGAAGCTTTCTTT; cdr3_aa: CASSLADRANTEAFF
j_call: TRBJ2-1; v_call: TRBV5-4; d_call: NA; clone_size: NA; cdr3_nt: TGTGCCAGCAGCTCGAGGGGGGGCAGGGAGCAGTTCTTC; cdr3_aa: CASSSRGGREQFF
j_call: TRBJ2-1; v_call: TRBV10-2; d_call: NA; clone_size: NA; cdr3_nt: TGCGCCAGCAGTGAGATCAGATTCGACACAACCTACAATGAGCAGTTCTTC; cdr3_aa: CASSEIRFDTTYNEQFF
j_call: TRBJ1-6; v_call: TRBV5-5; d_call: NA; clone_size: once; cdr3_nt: TGTGCCAGCAGCTTGCAGGGTTTGTCCTCACCCCTCCACTTT; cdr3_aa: CASSLQGLSSPLHF
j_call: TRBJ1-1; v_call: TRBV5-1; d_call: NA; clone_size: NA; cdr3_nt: TGCGCCAGCAGCATCGCGACAGGGAACACTGAAGCTTTCTTT; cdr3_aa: CASSIATGNTEAFF
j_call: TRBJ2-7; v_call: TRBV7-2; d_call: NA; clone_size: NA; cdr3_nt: TGTGCCAGCAGCTTATTTGACGAGAACTCCTACGAGCAGTACTTC; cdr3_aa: CASSLFDENSYEQYF
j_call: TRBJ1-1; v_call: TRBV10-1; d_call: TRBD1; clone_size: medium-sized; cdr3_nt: TGCGCCAGCAGTGAATCGACAGGGAATGCTGAAGCTTTCTTT; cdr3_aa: CASSESTGNAEAFF
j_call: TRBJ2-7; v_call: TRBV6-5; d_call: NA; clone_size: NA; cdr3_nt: TGTGCCAGCAGTTACTACGGGACCCAATCCTACGAGCAGTACTTC; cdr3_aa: CASSYYGTQSYEQYF
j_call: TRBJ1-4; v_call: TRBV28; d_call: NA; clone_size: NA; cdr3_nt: TGTGCCAGCAGTGCGGACCTACCGGGGTTGAATGAAAAACTGTTTTTT; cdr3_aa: CASSADLPGLNEKLFF
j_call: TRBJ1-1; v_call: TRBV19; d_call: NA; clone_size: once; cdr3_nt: TGTGCCAGTAGTATAAGGCAGCGCTACGAAGCTTTCTTT; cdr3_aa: CASSIRQRYEAFF
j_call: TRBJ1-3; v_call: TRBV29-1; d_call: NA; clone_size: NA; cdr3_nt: TGCAGCGTTGCAGGTCCTGGAAACACCATATATTTT; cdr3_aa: CSVAGPGNTIYF